This entry describes one T cell receptor (beta chain). Its target is not known. This sample stems from a study of read filtering for tumor transcriptome and immune sequencing. On the study more broadly: Whole-transcriptome libraries were prepared after DNase treatment. Findings and caveats of the study: Sorted CD138-negative bone marrow cells were not purified T cells. Approximately 82% of IR-seq clonotypes had a single read, yet these held roughly 3.8% of reads.

This CDR3 has 11 amino acids. V was clipped by 5 bases and J by 10 bases; unmatched bases: 7. Per germline, CDR1 GTSNPN and CDR2 SVGIG (reference sequence). From roughly 390 ng of RNA, a library with molecular barcoded alpha/delta and beta/gamma adaptors was made. One entry per CDR3 protein, called by TCRdb with MiXCR from the reads. The table includes more than 45,000 distinct CDR3 sequences, around an eighth detected once. J is TRBJ1-1 and V is TRBV30; TRBD1 matches at 7 bases. Specimen: a population of CD138-negative cells sorted from bone marrow. The receptor was derived from a donor older than 35 with multiple myeloma. The chain's CDR3 is CAWGRQGPAFF. DNA of the CDR3: TGTGCCTGGGGAAGACAGGGACCAGCTTTCTTT. The variable domain in full, with the rest retrieved from reference TRBV30 and TRBJ1-1, is SQTIHQWPATLVQPVGSPLSLECTVEGTSNPNLYWYRQAAGRGLQLLFYSVGIGQISSEVPQNLSASRPQDRQFILSSKKLLLSDSGFYLCAWGRQGPAFFGQGTRLTVV.